This entry describes one T cell receptor beta chain. Its specificity is unknown. This specimen belongs to a study of T cell responses to AZD1222 COVID-19 vaccine. General study findings and limits: Among vaccine-associated CD4 TCRs, coverage spanned spike, with dominance at 160-218 and 743-854. Reportedly, nearly half of unique spike TCRs recognized epitopes outside B.1.351/B.1.1.7 mutations. Among the donors, most were white British and more were female, and clonal diversity was possibly underestimated.

Second-dose intervals of approximately 4 or approximately 12 weeks were pooled. Sequenced by immunoSEQ multiplex PCR; TCRdb stores in-frame clones only, minus some. This sample carries some 49,000 clones, over 85% of them seen once, and the ten largest clones take roughly 1.1%. Germline V gene data show CDR1 as MNHNS and CDR2 as SASEGT. The V gene end was trimmed by 1 base and the J gene end by 5 bases; junction bases not matched to a gene: 5. The CDR3 is 15 residues long. This rearrangement joins TRBV6-1 to TRBJ1-2; the match to TRBD1 covers 9 bases. The sample in question was peripheral blood, obtained 28 days after the second AZD1222 dose. The TCR sequence derives from an adult who received the AZD1222 COVID-19 vaccine. CDR3 sequence reads: CASSEDWTGVYGYTF. In nucleotides, the CDR3 is TGTGCCAGCAGTGAAGATTGGACAGGGGTTTATGGCTACACCTTC.